This passage covers 14 T cell receptor beta chains from one sample sequenced in a study of blood T cell repertoires in COVID-19. Data came from immunoSEQ multiplex PCR; TCRdb stores just in-frame clones and leaves some out. The sample holds over 250,000 clones, more than 75% seen once. Source material: PBMCs or T cells enriched from blood (not recorded which). The receptors were gathered from a woman in her twenties or thirties who had recovered from COVID-19.

The V call is TRBV18, the J call TRBJ1-3; TRBD1 agrees at 7 bases. The V and J ends lost 6 bases and 1 base, in that order; junction bases with no gene match: 18. The length of the CDR3 is 19 residues. The germline gives CDR1 KGHSH, CDR2 LQKENI. CDR3 amino acids: CASSPPGTQGLESGNTIYF. For the CDR3, the DNA is TGTGCCAGCTCGCCGCCCGGGACACAGGGGTTGGAGTCTGGAAACACCATATATTTT.

The chain recombines TRBV7-9 with TRBJ1-2, with TRBD1 as a possible D gene (6 bases). CDR1 is SEHNR and CDR2 is FQNEAQ in the germline V gene (reference sequence). Trimming left V 1 base short and J 3 bases short, with 6 bases between. CDR3 length: 13 amino acids. The CDR3 DNA sequence: TGTGCCAGCAGCTTAGAGGGGGACTATGGCTACACCTTC. Translation: CASSLEGDYGYTF.

The chain links TRBV28 to TRBJ1-5, with D possibly matching TRBD1 (6 bases). Germline assignment: CDR1 MDHEN and CDR2 SYDVKM. V was shortened by 5 bases and J by 9 bases, with 23 bases between the two germline ends. The CDR3 has 16 residues. The CDR3 protein is CASSPPGTRGVVPQHF. The CDR3 nucleotides read TGTGCCAGCAGTCCACCCGGGACACGCGGAGTGGTGCCCCAGCATTTT.

This CDR3 reads CASSGGWVYGYTF. Here the CDR3 DNA reads TGTGCCAGCAGCGGCGGGTGGGTCTATGGCTACACCTTC. The chain employs TRBV5-6 and TRBJ1-2; D is undetermined. The CDR3 runs to 13 residues. The V gene lost 4 bases and the J gene lost 4 bases, with 11 bases spanning the gap. Germline-derived CDR1 and CDR2 are SGHDT and YYEEEE.

The chain uses TRBV30 and TRBJ2-7; D is perhaps TRBD1 (5 bases). The V gene lost 7 bases and the J gene lost 6 bases, with 13 bases spanning the gap. Germline V gives CDR1 GTSNPN, CDR2 SVGIG (reference sequence). The CDR3 extends over 11 amino acids. The CDR3 loop is CASRGHSEQYF. Written as DNA, the CDR3 is TGTGCCTCGCGAGGACATTCCGAGCAGTACTTC.

V and J are TRBV18 and TRBJ1-5; unclear D gene. V was cut by 3 bases and J by 0 bases, with 9 bases left in between. The CDR3 covers 15 residues. Per the germline V gene, CDR1 is KGHSH and CDR2 is LQKENI. CDR3 residues: CASSPTQNSNQPQHF. The CDR3 DNA reads as TGTGCCAGCTCACCGACACAGAATAGCAATCAGCCCCAGCATTTT.

The chain combines TRBV12-3 or TRBV12-4 with TRBJ1-2, with a tentative D call TRBD1 (5 bases). Trimming stripped 5 bases from V and 3 bases from J, with 10 bases between. The CDR3 is 13 amino acids. The CDR3, as DNA: TGTGCCAGCAGTATTGGCAGGGACTATGGCTACACCTTC. Amino acid sequence: CASSIGRDYGYTF.

The chain carries TRBV6-5 and TRBJ1-3; D may be TRBD1 (5 bases). V lost 7 bases to trimming and J lost 4 bases, with 11 bases between them. The CDR3 length is 13 residues. The germline CDR1 and CDR2 sequences are MNHEY and SVGAGI. The CDR3: CASNQGSGNTIYF. DNA of the CDR3: TGTGCCAGCAACCAGGGCTCCGGAAACACCATATATTTT.

V is TRBV6-8 and J is TRBJ1-2; D is possibly TRBD1 (6 bases). The CDR3 loop spans 15 amino acids. The V end lost 7 bases, the J end lost 6 bases, and 21 bases lay between the germline ends. CDR1 is MNHGY, CDR2 SAAAGT, per germline. The chain's CDR3 is CASTVRKGQGHGYTF. For the CDR3, the DNA is TGTGCCAGCACCGTACGGAAGGGGCAGGGGCATGGCTACACCTTC.

V is TRBV7-2 and J is TRBJ2-5; perhaps TRBD2 as D (5 bases). This CDR3 comprises 17 residues. Germline CDR1 and CDR2: SGHTA and FQGNSA. V shed 3 bases and J shed 2 bases, with 19 bases lying between them. The CDR3 DNA follows: TGTGCCAGCAGCTTGGCAGACTATCGACTGGGACAAGAGACCCAGTACTTC. It is translated as CASSLADYRLGQETQYF. Variable domain in full (rest from reference TRBV7-2 and TRBJ2-5): GAGVSQSPSNKVTEKGKDVELRCDPISGHTALYWYRQSLGQGLEFLIYFQGNSAPDKSGLPSDRFSAERTGGSVSTLTIQRTQQEDSAVYLCASSLADYRLGQETQYFGPGTRLLVL.

Only one count was recorded for this clone. The rearrangement uses TRBV5-6 and TRBJ1-2, with D perhaps matching TRBD1 (5 bases). The CDR3 has 14 residues. Deletions cut 5 bases from V and 8 bases from J, with 19 bases between. In germline, CDR1 is SGHDT, CDR2 YYEEEE. The CDR3 DNA reads as TGTGCCAGCAGTTCGACGGGGGGGAATAGAGGCTACACCTTC. This sequence encodes CASSSTGGNRGYTF.

This clone was observed a single time. J is TRBJ1-2 and V is TRBV19; TRBD1 agrees at 8 bases. Germline CDR1 and CDR2: LNHDA and SQIVND (reference sequence). V lost 5 bases and J lost 3; bases outside the gene matches: 8. The CDR3 length is 15 residues. CDR3 nucleotide sequence: TGTGCCAGTAGTGACCGGGACAGGTCCCACTATGGCTACACCTTC. Translation gives CASSDRDRSHYGYTF.

The CDR3 DNA follows: TGTGCCACCAGTGATCCTCGGACAGGGGAGGACACCGGGGAGCTGTTTTTT. Translated, it gives CATSDPRTGEDTGELFF. The chain couples TRBV24-1 to TRBJ2-2; 9 bases line up with TRBD1. V was pared by 3 bases and J by 3 bases, with 7 bases of the junction left unmatched. CDR1 and CDR2 (germline): KGHDR, SFDVKD. CDR3 length equals 17 residues.

V gene TRBV28 combines with J gene TRBJ1-1; 9 bases are shared with TRBD1. The V gene end was trimmed by 3 bases and the J gene end by 1 base; junction bases not matched to a gene: 3. CDR3 length: 15 amino acids. Germline loops: CDR1 MDHEN, CDR2 SYDVKM. Here the CDR3 DNA reads TGTGCCAGCAGTTTCCTGACAGGGGGGAACACTGAAGCTTTCTTT. Translation: CASSFLTGGNTEAFF.